This entry lists 5 T cell receptor beta chains sequenced from one sample in a study of naive and memory T cell subsets (dated by TCRdb to the late 2010s). The library came from UMI-ligation and nested PCR. Instrument used: Illumina MiSeq. To cover both TRBC1 and TRBC2, the beta constant-region primer consisted of an equimolar mix of two oligonucleotides. TCRdb itself trimmed the public reads at Q25 with fastp, ran MiXCR and retained productive beta chains. Every distinct CDR3 protein forms one entry, paired with its most common genes and DNA. The table for this sample lists about 21,000 distinct CDR3 sequences; 8% to 13% of them were counted only once. Together, the top ten hold about a sixth of the sample. Material for sequencing was central memory CD8+ T cells from blood. The sample's cell subset or site label, in plain terms: central memory, CD45RA- CD27+. These receptors came from a human donor in good health.

Ten or more counts support this clonotype. The V and J genes are TRBV12-3 or TRBV12-4 and TRBJ1-1; no reliable D call. The V and J ends lost 6 bases and 0 bases respectively, with 14 bases between them. The length of the CDR3 is 15 residues. The CDR3 DNA reads as TGTGCCAGCAGCCCCCCGGAGACCATGAACACTGAAGCTTTCTTT. This sequence encodes CASSPPETMNTEAFF.

This clonotype was seen only a few times. V usage is TRBV3-1 and J usage is TRBJ2-1; maybe TRBD2 (7 bases). The germline V and J ends were trimmed by 0 bases and 2 bases, with 14 bases remaining between them. Looked up from germline, CDR1 is LGHDT and CDR2 is YNNKEL (reference sequence). CDR3 length: 17 amino acids. The CDR3 loop is CASSQEGGGSPYNEQFF. CDR3 in DNA: TGTGCCAGCAGCCAAGAAGGGGGGGGATCTCCCTACAATGAGCAGTTCTTC.

This sequence joins TRBV6-1 and TRBJ2-3; 10 nucleotides agree with TRBD2. This CDR3 is 14 amino acids long. CDR1 and CDR2 (germline): MNHNS, SASEGT. After removal of 8 bases from V and 1 base from J, the junction contained 3 bases not matched to a gene. The CDR3 reads CASPAGGGTDTQYF. The CDR3 nucleotides read TGTGCCAGCCCAGCGGGAGGGGGCACAGATACGCAGTATTTT.

This clonotype was detected ten times or more. The chain couples TRBV6-2 or TRBV6-3 to TRBJ1-5, with D possibly matching TRBD1 (5 bases). V lost 10 bases and J lost 6, with 28 bases in between. The CDR3 has 17 residues. The germline gives CDR1 MNHEY, CDR2 SVGEGT. CDR3 region: CATDRSAKQVGVQPQHF. The CDR3 nucleotides read TGTGCCACCGACCGATCAGCGAAACAGGTGGGGGTTCAGCCCCAGCATTTT.

This chain uses TRBV18 with TRBJ2-1; D may be TRBD2 (5 bases). Per the germline V gene, CDR1 is KGHSH and CDR2 is LQKENI. Trimming took 3 bases from V and 6 from J, leaving 15 bases between them. The CDR3 covers 15 residues. The chain's CDR3 is CASSPYGTAGNEQFF. Written as DNA, the CDR3 is TGTGCCAGCTCACCCTACGGCACGGCGGGCAATGAGCAGTTCTTC.